This TCR beta chain originates from a study of graft-versus-host responses after intestinal transplantation. Study results and caveats: Recipient bone marrow held GvH clones, some seen earlier in ileum or blood. Graft-versus-host to host-versus-graft clonal ratios in allografts were high in patients with graft-donor T cell macrochimerism.

Regarding this clone: Antigen unknown.

This CDR3 has 11 amino acids. Between the trimmed V and J ends, which lost 9 bases and 5 bases, there was a span of 10 bases. Germline V lookup: CDR1 MNHNS, CDR2 SASEGT. Profiled with immunoSEQ multiplex PCR; TCRdb holds only in-frame clones, not every one. The table shows over 75,000 clones, with about nine tenths occurring only once. The specimen was unstimulated CD4+ T cells sorted from spleen or lymph node cells, collected before transplant. The chain joins TRBV6-1 to TRBJ1-2; no firm D call. The origin of this receptor is a human donor who was the organ donor for an intestinal transplant. The CDR3 loop is CASSPGYGYTF. In DNA form, the CDR3 reads TGTGCCAGTTCACCAGGTTATGGCTACACCTTC.